This T cell receptor (beta chain) was identified in a study of cytomegalovirus exposure and HLA in healthy donors. CDR3 length equals 17 residues. V shed 2 bases and J shed 1 base, with 15 bases lying between them. Germline values: CDR1 KGHSH, CDR2 LQKENI. This clone was observed a few times. PCR used 60 Vbeta primers and 13 Jbeta primers. Only in-frame clones appear in the TCRdb table, and some are missing; sequencing was by immunoSEQ multiplex PCR. The sample holds 150,000 to 200,000 clones; 70% to 90% are singletons and the top ten take about 1.9%. The receptor comes from a woman aged 18 to 35 in good health and CMV-seropositive. Material: PBMCs. V usage is TRBV18 and J usage is TRBJ1-5, with D unclear. The CDR3 protein is CASSPGVSVRSNQPQHF. For the CDR3, the DNA is TGTGCCAGCTCACCAGGTGTTTCGGTGAGAAGCAATCAGCCCCAGCATTTT.